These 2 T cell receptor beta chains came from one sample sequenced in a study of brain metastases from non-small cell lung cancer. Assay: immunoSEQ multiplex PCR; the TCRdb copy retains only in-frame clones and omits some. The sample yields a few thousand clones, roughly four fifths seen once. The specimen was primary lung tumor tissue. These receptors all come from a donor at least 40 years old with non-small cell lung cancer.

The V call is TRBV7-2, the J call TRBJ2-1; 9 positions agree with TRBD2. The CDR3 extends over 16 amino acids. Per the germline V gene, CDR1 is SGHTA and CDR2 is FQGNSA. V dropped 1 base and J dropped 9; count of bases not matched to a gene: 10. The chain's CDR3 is CASSLGGRGGQVEQFF. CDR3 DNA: TGTGCCAGCAGCTTAGGCGGGCGGGGGGGGCAGGTTGAGCAGTTCTTC. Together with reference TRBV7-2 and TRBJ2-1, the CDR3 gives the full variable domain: GAGVSQSPSNKVTEKGKDVELRCDPISGHTALYWYRQSLGQGLEFLIYFQGNSAPDKSGLPSDRFSAERTGGSVSTLTIQRTQQEDSAVYLCASSLGGRGGQVEQFFGPGTRLTVL.

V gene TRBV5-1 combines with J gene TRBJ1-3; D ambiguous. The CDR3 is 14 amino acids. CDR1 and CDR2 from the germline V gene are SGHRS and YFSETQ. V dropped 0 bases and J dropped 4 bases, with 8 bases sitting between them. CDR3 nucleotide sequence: TGCGCCAGCAGCTTGGGGTCGGCAGGAAACACCATATATTTT. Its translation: CASSLGSAGNTIYF.